Following are 26 T cell receptor beta chains from one sample sequenced in a study of tumor-infiltrating lymphocytes in primary liver carcinoma. Priming with a constant-region primer yielded TCR beta cDNA from about 510 ng total RNA. Construction of TCR beta libraries relied on three successive nested multiplex PCR rounds employing slightly modified ARM-PCR. The opening two PCR rounds, ten to eleven cycles each, paired TRBV1-TRBV30 forward primers with a C-beta reverse primer. TCRdb itself ran the multiplex PCR reads through MiXCR, one entry per CDR3 protein. The repertoire holds approximately 330,000 distinct CDR3 sequences, with 65% as singletons. The blood RNA (from unsorted whole blood) was obtained, and germline DNA was also extracted. Sequenced material: peripheral blood. Source of these receptors: a man aged 40-55 years with primary liver carcinoma and hepatitis B virus infection.

The CDR3 reads CASSFPRDTQYF. In nucleotides, the CDR3 is TGTGCCAGCAGCTTTCCTAGAGATACGCAGTATTTT. The chain couples TRBV11-2 to TRBJ2-3; D is undetermined. V was trimmed by 3 bases and J by 5 bases, leaving 6 bases between them. The CDR3 has 12 residues. Per the germline V gene, CDR1 is SGHAT and CDR2 is FQNNGV. The entire variable domain, with the rest obtained from reference TRBV11-2 and TRBJ2-3, is as follows: EAGVAQSPRYKIIEKRQSVAFWCNPISGHATLYWYQQILGQGPKLLIQFQNNGVVDDSQLPKDRFSAERLKGVDSTLKIQPAKLEDSAVYLCASSFPRDTQYFGPGTRLTVL.

Many counts were recorded for this clonotype. The chain recombines TRBV6-6 with TRBJ2-7, with D tentatively TRBD2 (6 bases). CDR1 and CDR2 from the germline V gene are MNHNY and SVGAGI (reference sequence). V lost 8 bases and J 0 bases, leaving 11 bases between the germline ends. This CDR3 spans 13 amino acids. This CDR3 is CASAAGLSYEQYF. DNA for the CDR3: TGTGCCAGCGCGGCGGGACTCTCCTACGAGCAGTACTTC.

This clonotype was seen ten or more times. V usage is TRBV5-6 and J usage is TRBJ2-5; TRBD1 matches at 8 bases. Unmatched junction bases numbered 1, after V lost 0 bases and J lost 3 bases. Germline assignment: CDR1 SGHDT and CDR2 YYEEEE. The CDR3 totals 14 residues. CDR3 nucleotide sequence: TGTGCCAGCAGCTTGGAGGACAGGGAAGAGACCCAGTACTTC. It translates to CASSLEDREETQYF.

The V gene is TRBV6-2 or TRBV6-3, the J gene TRBJ2-7; D is possibly TRBD1 (6 bases). Trimming left V 5 bases short and J 4 bases short, with 15 bases between. The CDR3 is made up of 14 amino acids. CDR1 is MNHEY, CDR2 SVGEGT, per germline. The CDR3 nucleotides are TGTGCCAGCAGTCCCGGACAGATCTCATACGAGCAGTACTTC. Protein product: CASSPGQISYEQYF.

The chain has TRBV19 and TRBJ1-5, with D possibly matching TRBD1 (6 bases). CDR1 is LNHDA and CDR2 is SQIVND in the germline V gene (reference sequence). This CDR3 spans 13 amino acids. Trimming took off 9 bases at V and 0 bases at J, with 9 bases between the two ends. CDR3 loop: CASTGYSNQPQHF. CDR3 bases: TGTGCCAGCACAGGGTATAGCAATCAGCCCCAGCATTTT.

A few counts support this clonotype. This sequence joins TRBV5-4 and TRBJ2-2; the D gene is possibly TRBD2 (6 bases). Germline V gives CDR1 SGHNT, CDR2 YYREEE (reference sequence). V was cut by 4 bases and J by 2 bases, with 9 bases left in between. The CDR3 spans 14 residues. The DNA of the CDR3 is TGTGCCAGCAGCCCCGGGAGAAACACCGGGGAGCTGTTTTTT. Protein product: CASSPGRNTGELFF.

V gene TRBV21-1 combines with J gene TRBJ1-5; no check of the table's D call, TRBD1, against the DNA was made. TRBV21-1 is designated a pseudogene. This CDR3 is 19 amino acids long. The CDR3 region is CASSNCVGGEDLSNQPQHF. The DNA for the CDR3 is TGTGCCAGCAGCAACTGTGTAGGGGGCGAAGATTTGAGCAATCAGCCCCAGCATTTT.

Points on this clonotype: This may stem from a read error, because a much larger clone lies one nucleotide away. The J gene is TRBJ2-1, the V gene TRBV5-6, with D hard to call. This CDR3 spans 15 amino acids. Per germline, CDR1 SGHDT and CDR2 YYEEEE. CDR3 protein: CASRLVPGSYNEQFF. CDR3 coding DNA: TGTGCCAGCAGATTGGTCCCAGGCTCCTACAATGAGCAGTTCTTC.

This clonotype occurred many times. The CDR3 nucleotides are TGCAGCGCCGATCGACTAGCGCAAGAGACCCAGTACTTC. Its translation: CSADRLAQETQYF. This rearrangement joins TRBV29-1 to TRBJ2-5; TRBD2 matches at 8 bases. Per the germline V gene, CDR1 is SQVTM and CDR2 is ANQGSEA. The length of the CDR3 is 13 residues. V gave up 7 bases and J gave up 2 bases; unmatched junction bases: 6.

About this clonotype: Given a much more abundant clone one base away, this may be a read error. V gene TRBV5-1 combines with J gene TRBJ2-7; D is unclear. The CDR3 totals 14 residues. Germline V gene sequence: CDR1 SGHRS, CDR2 YFSETQ. Trimming shortened V by 2 bases and J by 5 bases, and 14 bases separated the two germline ends. The CDR3 region is CASSLFDLANEQYF. In nucleotides, the CDR3 is TGCGCCAGCAGCTTATTCGACCTCGCTAACGAGCAGTACTTC.

Comments on this clonotype: At one end, the junction sequence differs from germline, possibly due to a read error. The gene calls are TRBV28 and TRBJ2-7; D gene uncertain. Germline V lookup: CDR1 MDHEN, CDR2 SYDVKM. CDR3 length: 15 residues. This chain's CDR3 is CASGLSPGRAYEQYF. CDR3 DNA: TGTGCCAGCGGTTTGTCCCCGGGTAGAGCCTACGAGCAGTACTTC.

Of note for this clonotype: At one end, the junction sequence differs from germline, possibly due to a read error. V gene TRBV4-2 combines with J gene TRBJ1-2; 8 bases line up with TRBD1. Germline V gene sequence: CDR1 LGHNA, CDR2 YNFKEQ. CDR3 length equals 15 residues. CDR3 in amino acids: CANSQEAGGGSCYTF. The DNA of the CDR3 is TGTGCCAACAGCCAAGAGGCAGGGGGCGGATCTTGCTACACCTTC.

Note on this clonotype: At one end, the junction sequence differs from germline, possibly due to a read error. This rearrangement joins TRBV10-3 to TRBJ2-1; 9 nucleotides align to TRBD2. From germline, CDR1 is ENHRY and CDR2 SYGVKD. The CDR3 is 16 residues long. The CDR3 reads CAICARASGKENEQFF. The CDR3 nucleotides read TGCGCCATCTGTGCTCGGGCTAGCGGGAAGGAAAATGAGCAGTTCTTC.

This clonotype came up many times. CDR3 in amino acids: CASSQDRGGLLPYEQYF. DNA for the CDR3: TGCGCCAGCAGCCAAGATCGAGGTGGACTCCTGCCCTACGAGCAGTACTTC. V is TRBV4-1 and J is TRBJ2-7; the D gene is possibly TRBD2 (5 bases). Trimming shortened V by 0 bases and J by 2 bases, and 17 bases separated the two germline ends. The CDR3 covers 17 residues. The germline gives CDR1 MGHRA, CDR2 YSYEKL.

Worth noting for this clonotype: A much larger clone lies one base from this, so it may be a read error. The chain links TRBV4-2 to TRBJ1-5; 7 bases match TRBD1. Germline CDR1 is LGHNA and CDR2 is YNFKEQ. V was pared by 3 bases and J by 7 bases, with 9 bases of the junction left unmatched. There are 15 residues in the CDR3. The CDR3 sequence is CASSHEYRGGQPQHF. CDR3 DNA sequence: TGTGCCAGCAGCCATGAATACAGGGGTGGGCAGCCCCAGCATTTT.

Details on this clonotype: An end of the junction does not agree with germline; a read error may underlie this. J is TRBJ1-1 and V is TRBV10-3, with TRBD1 as a possible D gene (5 bases). Germline assignment: CDR1 ENHRY and CDR2 SYGVKD. The CDR3 totals 13 residues. The DNA for the CDR3 is TGTGTCATCAGTAGTGGGGGGAACACTGAAGCTTTCTTT. Amino acid sequence: CVISSGGNTEAFF.

Note on this clonotype: An end of the junction differs from the germline gene, which may be a read error. The chain recombines TRBV11-2 with TRBJ2-2; 12 bases fit TRBD2. From germline, CDR1 is SGHAT and CDR2 FQNNGV. This CDR3 contains 14 residues. The CDR3 DNA reads TGTGCCAGCAGCTTATGTCGGACTAGCGGGGAGTTGTTTTTT. Protein sequence: CASSLCRTSGELFF. The full variable domain, in which reference TRBV11-2 and TRBJ2-2 provide the parts outside the CDR3, is EAGVAQSPRYKIIEKRQSVAFWCNPISGHATLYWYQQILGQGPKLLIQFQNNGVVDDSQLPKDRFSAERLKGVDSTLKIQPAKLEDSAVYLCASSLCRTSGELFFGEGSRLTVL.

With respect to this clonotype: Mismatch with germline at one junction end may stem from a read error. The chain combines TRBV11-3 with TRBJ2-1; D gene ambiguous. The CDR3 is made up of 12 amino acids. Per the germline V gene, CDR1 is SGHNT and CDR2 is YENEEA. CDR3 sequence (DNA): TGTGCCAGTAGCTTATACACCAATGAGCAGTTCTTC. Its translation: CASSLYTNEQFF.

This clonotype was counted a single time. The V gene is TRBV4-2, the J gene TRBJ2-4; the match to TRBD2 covers 9 bases. Germline lookup yields CDR1 LGHNA and CDR2 YNFKEQ. The CDR3 has 18 residues. The trim removed 0 bases at V and 4 bases at J, leaving 10 bases unmatched. In DNA form, the CDR3 reads TGTGCCAGCAGCCAAGATCTGGATAGCGGGAGACGGAAAAACATTCAGTACTTC. The encoded protein is CASSQDLDSGRRKNIQYF.

Regarding this clonotype: The conserved final phenylalanine or tryptophan is absent from the CDR3, which likely points to a read error. The CDR3 DNA is TGTGCCAGCGGCCCAGACCCTCACGGGTACGAGCAGTACTCC. It encodes CASGPDPHGYEQYS. The chain joins TRBV11-2 to TRBJ2-7, with no clear D. CDR1 and CDR2 from the germline V gene are SGHAT and FQNNGV. The CDR3 consists of 14 residues. The V gene lost 8 bases and the J gene lost 4 bases, with 18 bases spanning the gap.

This clonotype came up once. J is TRBJ2-7 and V is TRBV29-1, with 7 bases that match TRBD2. There are 14 residues in the CDR3. With V trimmed by 7 bases and J by 7 bases, 16 bases remained unmatched. Germline CDR1 and CDR2: SQVTM and ANQGSEA. The CDR3: CSAGIGGSSGEQYF. Written as DNA, the CDR3 is TGCAGCGCCGGAATAGGCGGGAGTTCGGGGGAGCAGTACTTC.

On this clonotype: A much larger clone lies a single base off, so this may be a read error. The chain carries TRBV12-3 or TRBV12-4 and TRBJ1-6, with a weak D call TRBD1 (5 bases). CDR3 length equals 14 residues. As DNA, the CDR3 is TGTGCCAGCAGTAGGGCAGGGTGGAATTCACTCCTCCACTTT. Translated, it gives CASSRAGWNSLLHF.

The CDR3 sequence is CASSSDCYEQYF. CDR3 nucleotide sequence: TGTGCCAGCAGTTCAGACTGCTACGAGCAGTACTTC. The chain employs TRBV11-2 and TRBJ2-7; no reliable D call. In germline, CDR1 is SGHAT, CDR2 FQNNGV. There are 12 residues in the CDR3. The ends were cut back, 6 bases at V and 3 bases at J, with 9 bases in the middle.

As for this clonotype: A read error may account for a junction end that differs from germline. For the CDR3, the DNA is TGTGCCAACAGCTTAAAGTTGTACACCGGGGAGCTGTTTTTT. Its translation is CANSLKLYTGELFF. This rearrangement joins TRBV5-5 to TRBJ2-2; D uncertain. The germline V gene has CDR1 SGHKS and CDR2 YYEKEE (reference sequence). The CDR3 totals 14 residues. Complete variable domain (other parts from reference TRBV5-5 and TRBJ2-2): DAGVTQSPTHLIKTRGQQVTLRCSPISGHKSVSWYQQVLGQGPQFIFQYYEKEERGRGNFPDRFSARQFPNYSSELNVNALLLGDSALYLCANSLKLYTGELFFGEGSRLTVL.

This clonotype was recorded a few times. The junction departs from germline at one end; a sequencing error may be responsible. The V and J genes are TRBV4-2 and TRBJ1-2; D is ambiguous. The CDR3 totals 13 residues. Per the germline V gene, CDR1 is LGHNA and CDR2 is YNFKEQ. CDR3 region: CANSQESLYGYTF. The CDR3 region has the DNA TGCGCCAACAGCCAAGAATCGCTCTATGGCTACACTTTC.

CDR3 loop: CASSYLGSDQPQHF. DNA of the CDR3: TGTGCCAGCAGTTACTTGGGCAGCGATCAACCTCAGCATTTT. The V gene is TRBV6-6, the J gene TRBJ1-5; D is undetermined. The CDR3 loop spans 14 amino acids. The ends were cut back, 1 base at V and 13 bases at J, with 17 bases in the middle. The germline gives CDR1 MNHNY, CDR2 SVGAGI (reference sequence).